This T cell receptor beta chain was obtained from a study of shared clonotypes between healthy human individuals. Terminally differentiated effector memory CD45RA+ cells were left out of the naive CD8 fraction, which was CD45RO-negative and positively selected for CCR7. The germline V and J ends were trimmed by 4 bases and 0 bases, with 11 bases remaining between them. Per the germline V gene, CDR1 is SGHDT and CDR2 is YYEEEE. The CDR3 totals 15 residues. TCRdb keeps only in-frame clones here, not all; method: immunoSEQ multiplex PCR. This table has about 2.1 million clones, around 93% appearing once.

This receptor was taken from a man between 18 and 29 years old in good health. Some clones in this sample may be carry-over from other donors' samples. The V call is TRBV5-6, the J call TRBJ2-1; no clear D. Sequenced sample: naive CD8+ T cells from PBMCs. The CDR3 bases are TGTGCCAGCAGCCCGACTGGACGCTCCTACAATGAGCAGTTCTTC. Its translation is CASSPTGRSYNEQFF.